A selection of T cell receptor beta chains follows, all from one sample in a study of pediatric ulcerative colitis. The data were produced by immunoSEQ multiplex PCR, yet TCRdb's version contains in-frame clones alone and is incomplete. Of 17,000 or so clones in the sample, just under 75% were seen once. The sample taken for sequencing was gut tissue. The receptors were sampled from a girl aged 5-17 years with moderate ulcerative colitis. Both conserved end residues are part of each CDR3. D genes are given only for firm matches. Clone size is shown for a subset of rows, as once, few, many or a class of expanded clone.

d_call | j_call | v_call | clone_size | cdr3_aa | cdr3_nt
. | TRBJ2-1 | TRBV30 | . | CAWDLWQSAYNEQFF | TGTGCCTGGGATTTATGGCAGAGCGCCTACAATGAGCAGTTCTTC
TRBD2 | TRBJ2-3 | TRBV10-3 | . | CAIGLAITDTQYF | TGTGCCATCGGACTAGCAATCACAGATACGCAGTATTTT
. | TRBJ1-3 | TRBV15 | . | CATSRKRDTGTGNTIYF | TGTGCCACCAGCCGGAAAAGGGACACGGGCACTGGAAACACCATATATTTT
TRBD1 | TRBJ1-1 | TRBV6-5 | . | CASRSGGTEAFF | TGTGCCAGCAGATCAGGGGGCACTGAAGCTTTCTTT
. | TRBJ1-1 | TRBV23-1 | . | CASSHLLPLLAFF | TGCGCCAGCAGTCATCTTCTGCCCCTGTTAGCTTTCTTT
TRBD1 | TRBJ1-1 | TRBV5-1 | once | CASSSQGTTEAFF | TGCGCCAGCAGCTCACAGGGGACCACTGAAGCTTTCTTT
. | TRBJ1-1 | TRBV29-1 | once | CSAKRGSGRITEAFF | TGCAGCGCCAAACGGGGGAGTGGGAGGATCACTGAAGCTTTCTTT
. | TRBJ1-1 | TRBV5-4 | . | CASSLESKGRPNTEAFF | TGTGCCAGCAGCTTGGAGTCGAAGGGCAGGCCGAACACTGAAGCTTTCTTT
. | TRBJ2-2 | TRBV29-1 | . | CSVGAAVKGGELFF | TGCAGCGTGGGAGCGGCGGTAAAGGGCGGGGAGCTGTTTTTT
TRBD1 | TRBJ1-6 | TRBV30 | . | CAWSFRWSGQSNSPLHF | TGTGCCTGGAGTTTCCGTTGGTCGGGACAGTCTAATTCACCCCTCCACTTT
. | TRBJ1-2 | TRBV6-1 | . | CASTPRPEFLGGYTF | TGTGCCAGCACCCCCCGGCCGGAGTTCCTCGGTGGCTACACCTTC
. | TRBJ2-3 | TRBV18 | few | CASSPTVSDTQYF | TGTGCCAGCTCACCGACCGTTTCAGATACGCAGTATTTT
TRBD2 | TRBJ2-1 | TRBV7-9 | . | CASSFTTSGNNEQFF | TGTGCCAGCAGCTTTACGACTAGCGGTAACAATGAGCAGTTCTTC
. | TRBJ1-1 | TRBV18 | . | CASSPPNGGSMNTEAFF | TGTGCCAGCTCACCACCGAACGGGGGAAGTATGAACACTGAAGCTTTCTTT
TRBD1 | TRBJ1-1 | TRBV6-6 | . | CASSGQWGEAFF | TGTGCCAGCTCGGGACAGTGGGGTGAAGCTTTCTTT
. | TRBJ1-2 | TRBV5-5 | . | CASSARGAYGYTF | TGTGCCAGCAGCGCACGGGGCGCCTATGGCTACACCTTC
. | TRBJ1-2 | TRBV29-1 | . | CSVESQAEYTF | TGCAGCGTTGAAAGTCAGGCGGAGTACACCTTC
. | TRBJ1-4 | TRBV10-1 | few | CASSDDRRNEKLFF | TGCGCCAGCAGCGATGACAGGAGAAATGAAAAACTGTTTTTT
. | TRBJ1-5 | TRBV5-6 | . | CASSFQQISNQPQHF | TGTGCCAGCAGCTTTCAACAGATTAGCAATCAGCCCCAGCATTTT
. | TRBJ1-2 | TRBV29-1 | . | CSVAMGHHGYTF | TGCAGCGTTGCAATGGGACATCATGGCTACACCTTC
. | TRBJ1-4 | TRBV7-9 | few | CASSADRDTNEKLFF | TGTGCCAGCAGCGCCGACAGAGACACTAATGAAAAACTGTTTTTT
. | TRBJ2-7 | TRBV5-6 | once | CASSLDLRYYEQYF | TGTGCCAGCAGCTTGGACCTCAGGTACTACGAGCAGTACTTC
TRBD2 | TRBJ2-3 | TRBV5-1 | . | CASSPGGLGNSDTQYF | TGCGCCAGCAGCCCGGGAGGACTAGGAAACTCAGATACGCAGTATTTT
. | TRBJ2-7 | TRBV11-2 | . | CASSLGSARPSYEQYF | TGTGCCAGCAGCTTAGGGTCGGCCAGGCCCTCCTACGAGCAGTACTTC
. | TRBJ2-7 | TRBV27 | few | CASSPGRSYEQYF | TGTGCCAGCAGTCCTGGACGGTCCTACGAGCAGTACTTC